This T cell receptor (beta chain) was captured by sequencing in a study of blood T cell repertoires in COVID-19. Study overall: Material from acute and convalescent COVID-19 was sourced from the United States, Italy and Spain. T cells, B-cell-depleted T cells, or PBMCs provided the cDNA or gDNA that served as material.

Germline V gives CDR1 SGHVS, CDR2 FNYEAQ. This CDR3 is 14 amino acids long. Trimming removed 5 bases from V and 9 bases from J, with 19 bases in between. Per the original data handling: Amplification of reference gene primers was used by the study to estimate nucleated cell counts. Sequencing was performed with immunoSEQ multiplex PCR; in TCRdb, only in-frame clones are kept and a portion is missing. That table gives V, J and clone size, and the DNA gave D and trimming. Among around 150,000 clones, over 80% were seen once, and the ten largest hold approximately 5.3%. Everyone who took part was roughly 18 to 89 years old, and they came from about 23 US areas.

This TCR was recovered from a man between 65 and 85 years old who had been exposed to COVID-19. The sequenced sample consisted of PBMCs or T cells enriched from blood (not recorded which). The rearrangement uses TRBV7-6 and TRBJ2-5, with TRBD1 as a possible D gene (5 bases). This chain's CDR3 is CASSPLGVERAQYF. CDR3 DNA: TGTGCCAGCAGCCCCCTAGGGGTAGAACGGGCCCAGTACTTC.